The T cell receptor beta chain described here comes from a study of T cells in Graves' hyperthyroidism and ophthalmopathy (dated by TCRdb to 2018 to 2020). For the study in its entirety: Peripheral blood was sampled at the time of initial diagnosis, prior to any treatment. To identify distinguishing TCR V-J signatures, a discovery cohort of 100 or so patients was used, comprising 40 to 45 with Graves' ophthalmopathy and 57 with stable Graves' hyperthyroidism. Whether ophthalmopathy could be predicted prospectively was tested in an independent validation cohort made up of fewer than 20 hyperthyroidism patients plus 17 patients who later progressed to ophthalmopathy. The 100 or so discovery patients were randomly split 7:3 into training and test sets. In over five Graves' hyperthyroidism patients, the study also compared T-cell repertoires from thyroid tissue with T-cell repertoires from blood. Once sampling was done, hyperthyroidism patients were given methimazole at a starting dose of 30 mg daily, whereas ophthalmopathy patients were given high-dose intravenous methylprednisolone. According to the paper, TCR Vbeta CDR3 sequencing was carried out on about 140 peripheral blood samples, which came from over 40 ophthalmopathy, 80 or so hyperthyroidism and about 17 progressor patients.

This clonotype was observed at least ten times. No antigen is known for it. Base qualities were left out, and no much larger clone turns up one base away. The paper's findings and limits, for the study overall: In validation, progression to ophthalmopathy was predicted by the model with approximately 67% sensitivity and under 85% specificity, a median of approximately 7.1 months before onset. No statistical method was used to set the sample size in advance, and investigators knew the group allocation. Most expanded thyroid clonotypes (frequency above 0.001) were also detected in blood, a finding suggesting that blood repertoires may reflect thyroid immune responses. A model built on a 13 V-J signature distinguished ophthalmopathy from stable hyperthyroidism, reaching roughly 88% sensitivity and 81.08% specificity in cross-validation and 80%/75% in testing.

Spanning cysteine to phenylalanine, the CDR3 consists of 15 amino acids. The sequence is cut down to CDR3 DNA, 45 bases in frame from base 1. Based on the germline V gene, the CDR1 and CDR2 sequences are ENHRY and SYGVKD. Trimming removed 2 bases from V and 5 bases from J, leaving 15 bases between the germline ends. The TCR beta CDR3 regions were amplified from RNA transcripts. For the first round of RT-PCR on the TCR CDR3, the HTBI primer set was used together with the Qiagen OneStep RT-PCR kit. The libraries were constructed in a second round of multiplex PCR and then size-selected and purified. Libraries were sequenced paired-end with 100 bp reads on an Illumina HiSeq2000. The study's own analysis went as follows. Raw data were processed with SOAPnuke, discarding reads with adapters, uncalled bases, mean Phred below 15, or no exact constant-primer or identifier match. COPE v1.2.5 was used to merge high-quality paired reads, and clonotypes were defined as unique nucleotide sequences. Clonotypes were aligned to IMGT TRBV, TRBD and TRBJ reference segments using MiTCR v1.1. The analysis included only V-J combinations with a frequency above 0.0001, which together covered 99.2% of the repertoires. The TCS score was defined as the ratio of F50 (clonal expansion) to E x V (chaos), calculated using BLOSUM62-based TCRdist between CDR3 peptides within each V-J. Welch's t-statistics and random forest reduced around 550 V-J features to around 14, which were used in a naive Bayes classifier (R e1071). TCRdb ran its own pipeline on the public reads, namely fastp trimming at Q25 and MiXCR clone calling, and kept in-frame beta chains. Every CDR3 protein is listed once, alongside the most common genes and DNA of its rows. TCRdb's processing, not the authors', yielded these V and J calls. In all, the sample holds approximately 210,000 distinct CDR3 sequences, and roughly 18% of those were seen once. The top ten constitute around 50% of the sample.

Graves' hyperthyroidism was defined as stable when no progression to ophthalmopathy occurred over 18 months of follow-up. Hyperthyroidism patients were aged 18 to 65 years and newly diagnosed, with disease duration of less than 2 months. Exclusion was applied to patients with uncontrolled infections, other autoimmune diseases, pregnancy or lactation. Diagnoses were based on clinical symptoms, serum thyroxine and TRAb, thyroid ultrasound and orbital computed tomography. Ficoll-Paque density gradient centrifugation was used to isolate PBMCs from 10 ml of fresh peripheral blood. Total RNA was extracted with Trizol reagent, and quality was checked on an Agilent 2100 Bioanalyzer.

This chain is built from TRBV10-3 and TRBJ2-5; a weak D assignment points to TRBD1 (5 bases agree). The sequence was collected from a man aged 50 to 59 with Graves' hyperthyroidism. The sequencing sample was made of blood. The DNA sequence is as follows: TGTGCCATCAGTGAGCGAGACCAGGGTGGGGAGACCCAGTACTTC. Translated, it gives CAISERDQGGETQYF.